This T cell receptor (beta chain) was recovered during a study of blood T cell repertoires in COVID-19. Background on the study: PBMCs, B-cell-depleted T cells, or T cells were the source of the cDNA or gDNA that made up the material.

Recruitment covered over 20 US areas and drew participants whose ages spanned roughly 18 to 95 years. TCRdb keeps only in-frame clones here, not all; method: immunoSEQ multiplex PCR. The repertoire has about 100,000 clones, around 86% of them found once; the top ten carry 2% to 3%. The sequencing input was PBMCs or T cells enriched from blood (not recorded which). The clonotype comes from a woman between 50 and 59 years old who had recovered from COVID-19.

In DNA form, the CDR3 reads TGTGCCTGGAGTGTAACAGTGGGGCAGGATCAGCCCCAGCATTTT. This gives the protein CAWSVTVGQDQPQHF. The V and J genes are TRBV30 and TRBJ1-5; D perhaps matches TRBD1 (5 bases). CDR3 length: 15 amino acids. Trimming removed 0 bases from V and 5 bases from J, with 14 bases in between. Germline CDR1 reads GTSNPN; CDR2 reads SVGIG (reference sequence).